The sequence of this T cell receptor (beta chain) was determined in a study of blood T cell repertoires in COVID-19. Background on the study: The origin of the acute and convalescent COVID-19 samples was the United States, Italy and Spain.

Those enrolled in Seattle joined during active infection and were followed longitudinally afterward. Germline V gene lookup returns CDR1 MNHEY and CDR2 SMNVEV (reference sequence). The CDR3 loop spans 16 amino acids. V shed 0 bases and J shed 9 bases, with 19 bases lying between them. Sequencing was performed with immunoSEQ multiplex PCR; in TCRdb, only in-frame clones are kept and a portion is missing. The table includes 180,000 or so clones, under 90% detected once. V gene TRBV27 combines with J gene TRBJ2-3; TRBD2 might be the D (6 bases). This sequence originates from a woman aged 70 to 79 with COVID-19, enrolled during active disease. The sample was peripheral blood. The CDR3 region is CASSLSPGRNPMTQYF. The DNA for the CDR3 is TGTGCCAGCAGTTTATCGCCCGGGAGAAACCCCATGACGCAGTATTTT.